The source of this T cell receptor (beta chain) is a study of blood T cell repertoires in COVID-19. Study-level background: The United States, Italy and Spain provided the acute and convalescent COVID-19 samples. T cells, B-cell-depleted T cells, or PBMCs provided the cDNA or gDNA that served as material.

The V end was cut by 5 bases, the J end by 2 bases, with 13 bases between. This CDR3 comprises 14 residues. Germline assignment: CDR1 MNHEY and CDR2 SMNVEV (reference sequence). Study processing details: Estimates of nucleated cell counts were drawn from the amplification of reference gene primers. The repertoire was sequenced with immunoSEQ multiplex PCR; TCRdb's copy has only in-frame clones and lacks some. The V and J calls and clone size come from that table; D and trimming were worked out from the DNA. Here the sample spans 200,000 to 300,000 clones, 81% being singletons. The genes are TRBV27 and TRBJ2-7, with D possibly being TRBD2 (5 bases). Sample: peripheral blood. This sequence was found in a woman of 80 years or more with COVID-19, enrolled during active disease. CDR3 residues: CASSPSLRAYEQYF. The CDR3 DNA reads as TGTGCCAGCAGTCCGTCTTTGAGGGCCTACGAGCAGTACTTC.